The clone carrying this T cell receptor beta chain was found once. Its antigen is not known. TCRdb's table, derived via immunoSEQ multiplex PCR, lists solely in-frame clones and lacks some. Of almost 70,000 clones listed, roughly nine tenths are singletons. V was pared by 3 bases and J by 5 bases, with 13 bases between. Germline-derived CDR1 and CDR2 are MNHEY and SVGAGI. The CDR3 sequence is 14 residues long. This record belongs to a study of OX40 agonist ivuxolimab in advanced cancers. Study-level information: Ivuxolimab is an agonistic anti-OX40 (CD134) antibody, and patients were treated with it.

Findings and caveats of the study: CD4+ and CD8+ T cells in blood underwent clonal expansion by week 6 at 0.1 to 3.0 mg/kg.

The sample was CD4+ or CD8+ T cells sorted from blood, taken in a trial of the OX40 agonist ivuxolimab. The sequence derives from an adult with an advanced solid tumor such as melanoma, head and neck, liver or kidney cancer. V gene TRBV6-5 combines with J gene TRBJ1-1, with D possibly being TRBD1 (5 bases). The CDR3 loop reads CASSYTGGRTEAFF. Here the CDR3 DNA reads TGTGCCAGCAGTTATACTGGGGGGAGGACTGAAGCTTTCTTT.